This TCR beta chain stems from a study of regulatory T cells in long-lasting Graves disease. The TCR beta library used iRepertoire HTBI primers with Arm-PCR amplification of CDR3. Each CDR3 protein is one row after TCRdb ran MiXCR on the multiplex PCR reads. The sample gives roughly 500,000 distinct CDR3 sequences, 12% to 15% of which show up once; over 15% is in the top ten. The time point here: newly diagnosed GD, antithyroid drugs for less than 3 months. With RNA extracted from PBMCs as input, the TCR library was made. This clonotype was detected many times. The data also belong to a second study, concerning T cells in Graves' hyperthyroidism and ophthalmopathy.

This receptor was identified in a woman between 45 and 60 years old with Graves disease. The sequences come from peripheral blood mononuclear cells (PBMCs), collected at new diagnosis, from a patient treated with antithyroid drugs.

The CDR3 loop reads CASSPGRTAANQPQHF. DNA for the CDR3: TGTGCCAGCAGTCCCGGGAGGACAGCTGCTAATCAGCCCCAGCATTTT. This chain connects TRBV12-3 or TRBV12-4 to TRBJ1-5; tentatively, D is TRBD1 (6 bases). The V end was cut by 5 bases, the J end by 4 bases, with 18 bases between. The CDR3 runs 16 residues.